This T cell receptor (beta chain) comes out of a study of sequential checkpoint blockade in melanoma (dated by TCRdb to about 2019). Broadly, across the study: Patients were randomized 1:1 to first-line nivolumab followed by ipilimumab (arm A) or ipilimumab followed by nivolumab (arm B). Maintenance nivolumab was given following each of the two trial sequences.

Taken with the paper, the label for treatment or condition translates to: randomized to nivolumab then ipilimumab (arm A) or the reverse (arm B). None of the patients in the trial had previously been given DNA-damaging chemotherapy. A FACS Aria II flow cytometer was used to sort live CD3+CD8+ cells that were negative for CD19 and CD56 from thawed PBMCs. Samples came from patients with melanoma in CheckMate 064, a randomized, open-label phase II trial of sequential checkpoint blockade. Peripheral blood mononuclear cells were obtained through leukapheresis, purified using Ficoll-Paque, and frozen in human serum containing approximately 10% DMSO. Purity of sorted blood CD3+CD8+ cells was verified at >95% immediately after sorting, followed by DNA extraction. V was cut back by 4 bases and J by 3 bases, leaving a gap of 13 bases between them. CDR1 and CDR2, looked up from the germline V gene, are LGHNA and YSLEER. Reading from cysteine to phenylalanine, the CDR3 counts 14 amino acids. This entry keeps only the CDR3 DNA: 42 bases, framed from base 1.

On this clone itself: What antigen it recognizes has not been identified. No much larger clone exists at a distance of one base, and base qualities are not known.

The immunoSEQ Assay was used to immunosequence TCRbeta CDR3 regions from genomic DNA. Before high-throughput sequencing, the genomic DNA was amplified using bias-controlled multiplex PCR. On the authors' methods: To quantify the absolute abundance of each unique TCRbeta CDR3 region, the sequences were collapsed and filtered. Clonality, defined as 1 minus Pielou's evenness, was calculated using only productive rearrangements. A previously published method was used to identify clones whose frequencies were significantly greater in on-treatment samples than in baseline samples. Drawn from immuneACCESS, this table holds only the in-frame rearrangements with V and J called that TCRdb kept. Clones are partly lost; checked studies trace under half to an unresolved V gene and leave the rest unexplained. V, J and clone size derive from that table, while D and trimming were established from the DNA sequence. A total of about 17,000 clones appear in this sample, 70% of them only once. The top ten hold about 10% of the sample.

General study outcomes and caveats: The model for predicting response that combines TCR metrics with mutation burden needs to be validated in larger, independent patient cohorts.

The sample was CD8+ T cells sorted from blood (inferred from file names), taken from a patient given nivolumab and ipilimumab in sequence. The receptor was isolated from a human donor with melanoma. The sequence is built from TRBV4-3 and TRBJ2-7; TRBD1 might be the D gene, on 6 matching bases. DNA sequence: TGCGCCAGCAGCCCCTGGCCAGGGGACTACGAGCAGTACTTC. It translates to CASSPWPGDYEQYF.